Below are 19 T cell receptor beta chains sequenced from a single sample in a study of OX40 agonist ivuxolimab in advanced cancers. Here immunoSEQ multiplex PCR was the method, and the copy in TCRdb shows in-frame clones only, minus some. Of tens of thousands of clones in the sample, around 77% were seen once. Material: CD4+ or CD8+ T cells sorted from blood, obtained in a trial of the OX40 agonist ivuxolimab. The receptors stem from an adult with an advanced solid tumor such as melanoma, head and neck, liver or kidney cancer.

V gene TRBV7-9 combines with J gene TRBJ2-7; D assignment may be TRBD1 or TRBD2 (6 bases each). The CDR3 has 14 residues. Deletions cut 5 bases from V and 5 bases from J, with 16 bases between. The germline V gene has CDR1 SEHNR and CDR2 FQNEAQ (reference sequence). The CDR3 sequence is CASSPGAGRDEQYF. The CDR3 nucleotides are TGTGCCAGCAGCCCAGGGGCGGGACGGGACGAGCAGTACTTC.

This clone has just a few counts. The chain employs TRBV2 and TRBJ2-1, with TRBD2 as a possible D gene (6 bases). The germline V gene encodes CDR1 SNHLY and CDR2 FYNNEI. The CDR3 sequence is 13 residues long. The V end lost 8 bases, the J end lost 4 bases, and 12 bases lay between the germline ends. The CDR3 nucleotides read TGTGCCAGCGAAGGAGGGAGGTACAATGAGCAGTTCTTC. As protein: CASEGGRYNEQFF.

This chain joins TRBV7-3 and TRBJ2-7; 10 bases map to TRBD1. The CDR3 extends over 14 amino acids. V trimming: 5 bases; J trimming: 5 bases; junction bases outside the gene matches: 6. Germline assignment: CDR1 SGHTA and CDR2 FQGTGA. The CDR3 region has the DNA TGTGCCAGCAGCCCCGGACAGGGGGTCGACGAGCAGTACTTC. Residues: CASSPGQGVDEQYF.

This clone was seen only once. The chain links TRBV11-2 to TRBJ1-1, with TRBD1 as a possible D gene (5 bases). V dropped 3 bases and J dropped 11 bases, with 13 bases sitting between them. The V gene's germline CDR1 is SGHAT and CDR2 FQNNGV. The CDR3 covers 12 residues. CDR3 coding DNA: TGTGCCAGCAGCTTGCCAATGGGGGGGGCTTTCTTT. This encodes CASSLPMGGAFF.

V usage is TRBV7-9 and J usage is TRBJ1-3, with D uncertain. Germline V CDR1 and CDR2: SEHNR, FQNEAQ (reference sequence). This CDR3 comprises 17 residues. Trimming removed 5 bases from V and 6 bases from J, with 23 bases in between. The chain's CDR3 is CASSPPPVQHGLNTIYF. CDR3 coding DNA: TGTGCCAGCAGCCCCCCTCCAGTACAGCACGGGTTAAACACCATATATTTT.

The chain combines TRBV10-3 with TRBJ2-5; 8 bases fit TRBD2. The DNA matches TRBJ2-7 better at its end, which makes the J call doubtful. CDR1 is ENHRY and CDR2 is SYGVKD in the germline V gene. The CDR3 totals 14 residues. This CDR3 is CAIRGAGGAYEQYF. The DNA of the CDR3 is TGTGCCATCAGGGGGGCGGGAGGAGCCTACGAGCAGTACTTC.

A word on this clone: The junction departs from the called germline gene at one end, perhaps through a read error. The chain carries TRBV7-7 and TRBJ2-7; D is unresolved. CDR1 SSHAT and CDR2 FNYEAQ come from the germline V gene (reference sequence). CDR3 length equals 14 residues. CDR3 sequence reads: CASSFGPMAYEQYF. CDR3 sequence (DNA): TGTGCTAGCAGCTTTGGGCCCATGGCCTACGAGCAGTACTTC.

The chain is built from TRBV6-1 and TRBJ2-5; TRBD2 aligns across 9 bases. The length of the CDR3 is 16 residues. Trimming at V came to 4 bases and at J to 3 bases, leaving 9 bases not matched to a gene. Germline lookup yields CDR1 MNHNS and CDR2 SASEGT. Here the CDR3 reads CASSGGVLAGKETQYF. The CDR3 bases are TGTGCCAGCAGTGGGGGCGTTCTAGCGGGAAAAGAGACCCAGTACTTC.

The chain is built from TRBV10-3 and TRBJ2-1; no definite D call. The CDR3 loop spans 16 amino acids. Trimming pared 6 bases from V and 3 bases from J, leaving 18 bases between. CDR1 ENHRY and CDR2 SYGVKD come from the germline V gene. As DNA, the CDR3 is TGTGCCATCAGGGCCATAAACGGTAAATACTACAATGAGCAGTTCTTC. Its protein is CAIRAINGKYYNEQFF.

J is TRBJ1-2 and V is TRBV29-1; D may be TRBD1 (5 bases). The CDR3 consists of 13 residues. CDR1 SQVTM and CDR2 ANQGSEA come from the germline V gene. V was shortened by 8 bases and J by 1 base, with 14 bases between the two germline ends. The CDR3 sequence: CSSSGGYNYGYTF. CDR3 DNA sequence: TGCAGCTCTTCGGGGGGTTATAACTATGGCTACACCTTC.

The chain is built from TRBV29-1 and TRBJ1-4, with 7 bases aligning to TRBD1. With 7 bases clipped from V and 7 bases from J, the junction kept 3 bases outside the gene matches. Germline V CDR1 and CDR2: SQVTM, ANQGSEA. The length of the CDR3 is 11 residues. The CDR3 loop is CSGRQGEKLFF. CDR3 DNA: TGCAGCGGTCGACAGGGTGAAAAACTGTTTTTT.

This chain links TRBV5-1 with TRBJ2-7; D tentatively fits TRBD1 or TRBD2 (5 bases each). Germline CDR1 is SGHRS and CDR2 is YFSETQ. V was trimmed by 4 bases and J by 4 bases, leaving 9 bases between them. This CDR3 contains 12 residues. The CDR3 bases are TGCGCCAGCAGCGCCGAGGGGTACGAGCAGTACTTC. Residues: CASSAEGYEQYF.

The gene calls are TRBV7-9 and TRBJ2-1; 14 nucleotides align to TRBD2. CDR3 size: 16 residues. CDR1 is SEHNR, CDR2 FQNEAQ, per germline (reference sequence). The trim removed 9 bases at V and 9 bases at J, leaving 13 bases unmatched. CDR3 coding DNA: TGTGCCAGTGGAGACTCCGGACTAGCGGGAGGAGGTGAGCAGTTCTTC. Translated, it gives CASGDSGLAGGGEQFF. Variable domain in full (rest from reference TRBV7-9 and TRBJ2-1): DTGVSQNPRHKITKRGQNVTFRCDPISEHNRLYWYRQTLGQGPEFLTYFQNEAQLEKSRLLSDRFSAERPKGSFSTLEIQRTEQGDSAMYLCASGDSGLAGGGEQFFGPGTRLTVL.

The rearrangement uses TRBV5-4 and TRBJ1-2, with TRBD1 identical over 9 bases. This CDR3 is built from 14 residues. Trimming took 0 bases from V and 3 from J; bases not matched to a gene: 0. The germline V gene encodes CDR1 SGHNT and CDR2 YYREEE (reference sequence). CDR3 protein: CASSLGTGDYGYTF. DNA of the CDR3: TGTGCCAGCAGCTTGGGGACAGGGGACTATGGCTACACCTTC.

The chain carries TRBV11-3 and TRBJ2-7, with a weak D call TRBD1 (6 bases). V was cut by 4 bases and J by 4 bases, with 20 bases left in between. This CDR3 spans 16 amino acids. CDR1 SGHNT and CDR2 YENEEA come from the germline V gene. CDR3 sequence: CASSSVKGDSVYEQYF. As DNA, the CDR3 is TGTGCCAGCAGCTCCGTGAAGGGGGATAGTGTTTACGAGCAGTACTTC.

This clone was observed a handful of times. The V gene is TRBV28, the J gene TRBJ1-1; D perhaps matches TRBD1 (6 bases). Trimming took off 2 bases at V and 3 bases at J, with 10 bases between the two ends. The CDR3 has 14 amino acids. Germline CDR1 MDHEN, CDR2 SYDVKM. CDR3 DNA sequence: TGTGCCAGCAGTTTAGGGGGCGTCGACACTGAAGCTTTCTTT. It codes for CASSLGGVDTEAFF. The whole variable domain, remainder taken from reference TRBV28 and TRBJ1-1, is DVKVTQSSRYLVKRTGEKVFLECVQDMDHENMFWYRQDPGLGLRLIYFSYDVKMKEKGDIPEGYSVSREKKERFSLILESASTNQTSMYLCASSLGGVDTEAFFGQGTRLTVV.

The J gene is TRBJ2-2, the V gene TRBV5-6; D gene ambiguous. This CDR3 is built from 13 residues. Per the germline V gene, CDR1 is SGHDT and CDR2 is YYEEEE. V was clipped by 0 bases and J by 3 bases, with 3 bases between them. CDR3 DNA sequence: TGTGCCAGCAGCTTGGCCTACACCGGGGAGCTGTTTTTT. This translates into CASSLAYTGELFF.

The V and J genes are TRBV25-1 and TRBJ2-1, with D possibly being TRBD1 (6 bases). Per the germline V gene, CDR1 is MGHDK and CDR2 is SYGVNS. The CDR3 totals 15 residues. V was clipped by 0 bases and J by 5 bases, with 11 bases between them. CDR3 sequence reads: CASSEYRTDNNEQFF. The DNA of the CDR3 is TGTGCCAGCAGTGAATATCGGACAGATAACAATGAGCAGTTCTTC.

This chain connects TRBV6-5 to TRBJ1-4; D gene unclear. The CDR3 has 13 residues. Between the trimmed V and J ends, which lost 6 bases and 4 bases, there was a span of 9 bases. Germline-derived CDR1 and CDR2 are MNHEY and SVGAGI. CDR3 amino acids: CASRRDGNEKLFF. The CDR3 DNA sequence: TGTGCCAGCAGGAGAGACGGTAATGAAAAACTGTTTTTT.